This entry features one T cell receptor beta chain sequence. Its antigen is unknown. CDR1 is SGHNT, CDR2 YYREEE, per germline (reference sequence). Deletions cut 3 bases from V and 1 base from J, with 7 bases between. The CDR3 contains 14 residues. The source of the sample is a study of OX40 agonist ivuxolimab in advanced cancers. Study overall: The study reported partial responses in three patients: one hepatocellular carcinoma, two cutaneous melanoma. Study-wide results and limits: Circulating CD4+ and CD8+ T cells showed clonal expansion by week 6 at 0.1 to 3.0 mg/kg. With doses of 0.1-3.0 mg/kg, partial responders showed among the lowest clonal expansion. Expanded clones were, on average, more numerous among CD8+ T cells than CD4+.

The assay was immunoSEQ multiplex PCR, and TCRdb's table has in-frame clones only and misses some. The sample has about 60,000 clones; 85% are singletons. The chain combines TRBV5-4 with TRBJ2-2, with a weak D call TRBD1 (5 bases). This receptor was identified in an adult with an advanced solid tumor such as melanoma, head and neck, liver or kidney cancer. The specimen comprised CD4+ or CD8+ T cells sorted from blood, sampled in a trial of the OX40 agonist ivuxolimab. CDR3 sequence reads: CASSSTENTGELFF. The CDR3 DNA follows: TGTGCCAGCAGCTCGACAGAGAACACCGGGGAGCTGTTTTTT.